The 29 T cell receptor beta chains listed next were all sequenced from one sample in a study of blood T cell repertoires in COVID-19. TCRdb keeps only in-frame clones here, not all; method: immunoSEQ multiplex PCR. The table records hundreds of thousands of clones, around 82% of them present only once. Sequenced sample: peripheral blood. The receptor source for this set is a woman in her forties or fifties with acute or convalescent COVID-19.

The J gene is TRBJ2-1, the V gene TRBV15; 13 bases agree with TRBD2. This CDR3 is 21 amino acids long. V lost 5 bases and J lost 8; bases outside the gene matches: 24. Germline lookup yields CDR1 LNHNV and CDR2 YYDKDF (reference sequence). The CDR3 DNA sequence: TGTGCCACCAGCCCTCGGGGCGGGGGCGCGACTAGCGGGAGGAGGAATTATGAGCAGTTCTTC. Translated, it gives CATSPRGGGATSGRRNYEQFF.

This clone was detected only a few times. The V gene is TRBV7-9, the J gene TRBJ1-1; D unresolved. Germline assignment: CDR1 SEHNR and CDR2 FQNEAQ (reference sequence). V lost 3 bases to trimming and J lost 5 bases, with 13 bases between them. The CDR3 loop spans 14 amino acids. CDR3 coding DNA: TGTGCCAGCAGCTTCCGTCGGGTAAGGACTGAAGCTTTCTTT. Its translation: CASSFRRVRTEAFF.

The V call is TRBV5-6, the J call TRBJ2-7, with D possibly being TRBD2 (5 bases). V dropped 2 bases and J dropped 0 bases, with 6 bases sitting between them. Germline V gives CDR1 SGHDT, CDR2 YYEEEE. The CDR3 loop spans 13 amino acids. The CDR3 spells CASSFGVSYEQYF. The CDR3 DNA sequence: TGTGCCAGCAGCTTCGGGGTCTCCTACGAGCAGTACTTC.

J is TRBJ2-1 and V is TRBV28; 9 nucleotides align to TRBD2. This CDR3 contains 13 residues. Trimming took 2 bases from V and 10 from J; bases not matched to a gene: 3. The germline V gene has CDR1 MDHEN and CDR2 SYDVKM. This chain's CDR3 is CASSLTGLAEQFF. In DNA, the CDR3 is TGTGCCAGCAGTTTAACCGGACTAGCGGAGCAGTTCTTC.

The gene calls are TRBV14 and TRBJ1-4, with D unclear. CDR1 and CDR2 from the germline V gene are SGHDN and FVKESK. Trimming took off 1 base at V and 3 bases at J, with 6 bases between the two ends. This CDR3 contains 14 residues. CDR3 sequence (DNA): TGTGCCAGCAGCCAAGGTCCGGCTAATGAAAAACTGTTTTTT. This sequence encodes CASSQGPANEKLFF.

The gene calls are TRBV10-2 and TRBJ2-2; tentatively, D is TRBD2 (5 bases). CDR1 WSHSY and CDR2 SAAADI come from the germline V gene. V lost 10 bases and J 5 bases, leaving 17 bases between the germline ends. This CDR3 contains 14 residues. The CDR3 protein is CATRTGIRTGELFF. CDR3 bases: TGCGCCACCCGGACGGGGATTAGGACCGGGGAGCTGTTTTTT.

This sequence joins TRBV5-4 and TRBJ2-2; 9 bases match TRBD1. Germline-derived CDR1 and CDR2 are SGHNT and YYREEE (reference sequence). The CDR3 loop spans 15 amino acids. With 4 bases clipped from V and 6 bases from J, the junction kept 7 bases outside the gene matches. CDR3 nucleotides: TGTGCCAGCAGCAGGACAGGGGAATGGGCCGGGGAGCTGTTTTTT. This gives the protein CASSRTGEWAGELFF.

This clone was counted a single time. The chain joins TRBV18 to TRBJ1-1; possibly TRBD1 for D (6 bases). V lost 6 bases, J lost 1 base, and 15 bases lay in between. The length of the CDR3 is 15 residues. The V gene's germline CDR1 is KGHSH and CDR2 LQKENI. CDR3 sequence (DNA): TGTGCCAGCTCTGCGTCGGGGGGCTCGAACACTGAAGCTTTCTTT. Translated: CASSASGGSNTEAFF.

This clone was seen only a few times. The CDR3 region is CASSHSFGGRDTQYF. The CDR3 nucleotides read TGTGCCAGCAGCCACTCCTTCGGGGGAAGAGATACGCAGTATTTT. The V gene is TRBV7-2, the J gene TRBJ2-3; D may be TRBD2 (6 bases). Trimming cost V 5 bases and J 5 bases, with 17 bases left between them. From germline, CDR1 is SGHTA and CDR2 FQGNSA. The CDR3 has 15 residues.

The chain is built from TRBV19 and TRBJ1-2; 11 nucleotides agree with TRBD1. The J segment lost 7 bases and the V segment lost 8 bases, leaving 3 bases of the junction unmatched. Germline V gene data show CDR1 as LNHDA and CDR2 as SQIVND (reference sequence). CDR3 length: 12 residues. As DNA, the CDR3 is TGTGCCAGTGGACAGGGGGCAATTGGCTACACCTTC. Protein sequence: CASGQGAIGYTF.

The V and J genes are TRBV5-4 and TRBJ2-1; possible D gene TRBD2, 5 bases. Germline CDR1 is SGHNT and CDR2 is YYREEE (reference sequence). The ends were cut back, 4 bases at V and 0 bases at J, with 14 bases in the middle. This CDR3 is built from 16 residues. This CDR3 reads CASSRGRPSSYNEQFF. CDR3 DNA sequence: TGTGCCAGCAGCCGAGGGCGCCCGAGCTCCTACAATGAGCAGTTCTTC.

This clone was seen only a few times. This sequence joins TRBV5-1 and TRBJ2-3; maybe TRBD2 (6 bases). Looked up from germline, CDR1 is SGHRS and CDR2 is YFSETQ. This CDR3 is built from 15 residues. V lost 0 bases and J lost 2, with 10 bases in between. The CDR3 DNA reads as TGCGCCAGCAGCTTGGGCCTAGCGTTCACAGATACGCAGTATTTT. It codes for CASSLGLAFTDTQYF.

V gene TRBV6-5 combines with J gene TRBJ1-2; TRBD1 might be the D (6 bases). Trimming left V 0 bases short and J 4 bases short, with 15 bases between. Germline V lookup: CDR1 MNHEY, CDR2 SVGAGI. The CDR3 loop spans 16 amino acids. The CDR3 here is CASSYSGGRGVYGYTF. CDR3 sequence (DNA): TGTGCCAGCAGTTACTCAGGCGGCAGGGGCGTCTATGGCTACACCTTC.

The chain uses TRBV24-1 and TRBJ2-1, with 9 bases lining up with TRBD2. CDR1 is KGHDR and CDR2 is SFDVKD in the germline V gene. Trimming took 9 bases from V and 8 from J; bases not matched to a gene: 16. The CDR3 runs 16 residues. In DNA form, the CDR3 reads TGTGCCACCGCTGGTGGGGCTAGCGGGATGGTGGATGAGCAGTTCTTC. It yields the protein CATAGGASGMVDEQFF.

The rearrangement uses TRBV30 and TRBJ2-1, with 8 bases aligning to TRBD2. The CDR3 length is 14 residues. CDR1 and CDR2 (germline): GTSNPN, SVGIG (reference sequence). V lost 6 bases, J lost 9 bases, and 13 bases stayed unmatched. CDR3 sequence: CACGREDHWGEQFF. Written as DNA, the CDR3 is TGTGCCTGTGGGCGGGAGGACCATTGGGGTGAGCAGTTCTTC.

V usage is TRBV6-4 and J usage is TRBJ2-1; the D gene is possibly TRBD2 (5 bases). The germline gives CDR1 MRHNA, CDR2 SNTAGT. Trimming shortened V by 11 bases and J by 9 bases, and 11 bases separated the two germline ends. There are 10 residues in the CDR3. The CDR3 here is CASGLAEQFF. The CDR3 nucleotides read TGTGCCTCTGGACTCGCTGAGCAGTTCTTC.

In DNA, the CDR3 is TGTGCCACCAGTGGGGGGTTCGGGAGAGGTCGAGAGACCCAGTACTTC. Translation: CATSGGFGRGRETQYF. V usage is TRBV24-1 and J usage is TRBJ2-5, with a weak D call TRBD2 (6 bases). The length of the CDR3 is 16 residues. From germline, CDR1 is KGHDR and CDR2 SFDVKD. Trimming pared 5 bases from V and 4 bases from J, leaving 19 bases between.

In this sample, this clone turned up once. The chain is built from TRBV25-1 and TRBJ2-6; no clear D gene. Trimming left V 7 bases short and J 4 bases short, with 17 bases between. CDR1 is MGHDK, CDR2 SYGVNS, per germline. This CDR3 comprises 16 residues. CDR3: CASKSSRLAGANVLTF. The CDR3 DNA sequence: TGTGCCAGCAAGAGTAGTAGACTGGCCGGGGCCAACGTCCTGACTTTC.

The table lists this clone with a count of one. V is TRBV28 and J is TRBJ1-2, with D perhaps TRBD1 (5 bases). Germline V lookup: CDR1 MDHEN, CDR2 SYDVKM. The length of the CDR3 is 15 residues. Trimming removed 3 bases at V and 7 bases at J, with 18 bases between. The CDR3 loop reads CASSFLQGHRGGYTF. The CDR3 coding sequence is TGTGCCAGCAGTTTTTTGCAGGGCCATCGTGGTGGCTACACCTTC.

V is TRBV5-4 and J is TRBJ2-1, with TRBD1 matching over 11 bases. The length of the CDR3 is 15 residues. Trimming at V came to 4 bases and at J to 4 bases, leaving 4 bases not matched to a gene. Germline CDR1 reads SGHNT; CDR2 reads YYREEE (reference sequence). The CDR3, as DNA: TGTGCCAGCAGCCCGGGACAGGGGGAGTACAATGAGCAGTTCTTC. It codes for CASSPGQGEYNEQFF.

This clone occurred a few times. This chain joins TRBV3-1 (or the pseudogene TRBV3-2) and TRBJ1-2; tentatively, D is TRBD1 (6 bases). CDR1 and CDR2 (germline): LGHDT, YNNKEL (reference sequence). The germline V and J ends were trimmed by 4 bases and 8 bases, with 14 bases remaining between them. This CDR3 spans 13 amino acids. CDR3 loop: CASSPTGLLGYTF. CDR3 nucleotides: TGTGCCAGCAGCCCGACAGGCCTTTTGGGCTACACCTTC.

The V call is TRBV11-2, the J call TRBJ2-5; 8 nucleotides line up with TRBD1. The germline gives CDR1 SGHAT, CDR2 FQNNGV. J lost 5 bases, V lost 5 bases, and 4 bases had no gene match. There are 13 residues in the CDR3. CDR3 region: CASSPDRDETQYF. In DNA, the CDR3 is TGTGCCAGCAGCCCGGACAGGGACGAGACCCAGTACTTC.

The V call is TRBV5-1, the J call TRBJ2-5, with 8 bases identical to TRBD2. V lost 0 bases to trimming and J lost 3 bases; unmatched junction nucleotides: 7. Germline V CDR1 and CDR2: SGHRS, YFSETQ. The CDR3 loop spans 16 amino acids. The CDR3 DNA reads TGCGCCAGCAGCTTGGGACTAGCGTCTACTGAAGAGACCCAGTACTTC. This codes for CASSLGLASTEETQYF.

The chain combines TRBV5-4 with TRBJ2-1, with 11 bases fitting TRBD2. The CDR3 has 16 residues. With 4 bases clipped from V and 7 bases from J, the junction kept 10 bases outside the gene matches. The germline V gene encodes CDR1 SGHNT and CDR2 YYREEE (reference sequence). The CDR3 bases are TGTGCCAGCAGCCCCGAGCCGGGACTAGCGGCGAATGAGCAGTTCTTC. Its translation: CASSPEPGLAANEQFF.

This chain links TRBV9 with TRBJ2-1, with TRBD2 matching over 7 bases. V dropped 8 bases and J dropped 3; count of bases not matched to a gene: 5. In germline, CDR1 is SGDLS, CDR2 YYNGEE. CDR3 length equals 13 residues. The DNA of the CDR3 is TGTGCCAGGGTCCCTAGCGGCTACAATGAGCAGTTCTTC. Translated, it gives CARVPSGYNEQFF.

This chain links TRBV28 with TRBJ2-7; 7 bases fit TRBD2. The CDR3 is 12 amino acids. CDR1 MDHEN and CDR2 SYDVKM come from the germline V gene. V shed 10 bases and J 5 bases; nucleotides not matched to a gene: 8. The CDR3 is CATGGGVDEQYF. CDR3 nucleotides: TGTGCCACTGGGGGGGGAGTTGACGAGCAGTACTTC. The whole variable domain, filled in from reference TRBV28 and TRBJ2-7, reads DVKVTQSSRYLVKRTGEKVFLECVQDMDHENMFWYRQDPGLGLRLIYFSYDVKMKEKGDIPEGYSVSREKKERFSLILESASTNQTSMYLCATGGGVDEQYFGPGTRLTVT.

The chain employs TRBV6-5 and TRBJ1-2; D ambiguous. This CDR3 has 12 amino acids. V was pared by 7 bases and J by 4 bases, with 10 bases between. CDR1 and CDR2 from the germline V gene are MNHEY and SVGAGI. DNA of the CDR3: TGTGCCAGCAACGGACGGGGCTATGGCTACACCTTC. Protein sequence: CASNGRGYGYTF.

The rearrangement joins TRBV6-5 to TRBJ2-3, with 11 bases identical to TRBD2. CDR1 and CDR2 from the germline V gene are MNHEY and SVGAGI. With 7 bases clipped from V and 2 bases from J, the junction kept 2 bases outside the gene matches. The CDR3 covers 14 residues. CDR3 in DNA: TGTGCCAGCATTAGCGGGAGGGCCACAGATACGCAGTATTTT. It specifies CASISGRATDTQYF.

The chain uses TRBV11-3 and TRBJ2-3, with D perhaps TRBD2 (6 bases). Trimming shortened V by 1 base and J by 1 base, and 12 bases separated the two germline ends. Per germline, CDR1 SGHNT and CDR2 YENEEA. The CDR3 consists of 16 residues. DNA for the CDR3: TGTGCCAGCAGCTTAGGGACGGGAGTTCGCACAGATACGCAGTATTTT. Translation gives CASSLGTGVRTDTQYF.